The source of this T cell receptor beta chain is a study of T cell repertoires in cytomegalovirus infection. About the study: Public TCR beta signatures marked donors with CMV infection and the matching HLA. Findings and caveats of the study: Identification of carriers of CMV plus the relevant HLA was performed using cumulative public TCR beta family frequency.

CDR3 size: 14 residues. The ends were cut back, 6 bases at V and 5 bases at J, with 14 bases in the middle. For this clonotype: What it recognizes is unknown.

TCRdb passed the reads through MiXCR, listing each CDR3 protein once. The sample shows around 570,000 distinct CDR3 sequences, approximately 40% of them seen only once. The input for sequencing was cultured PBMCs, taken from culture after CMV antigen stimulation. The receptor was derived from a human donor in good health (CMV status not recorded). Some clones in this sample may be carry-over from other donors' samples. The chain couples TRBV12-3 or TRBV12-4 to TRBJ2-1, with D possibly matching TRBD2 (5 bases). This chain's CDR3 is CASSPSIVNNEQFF. The CDR3, as DNA: TGTGCCAGCAGCCCTAGCATTGTGAACAATGAGCAGTTCTTC.